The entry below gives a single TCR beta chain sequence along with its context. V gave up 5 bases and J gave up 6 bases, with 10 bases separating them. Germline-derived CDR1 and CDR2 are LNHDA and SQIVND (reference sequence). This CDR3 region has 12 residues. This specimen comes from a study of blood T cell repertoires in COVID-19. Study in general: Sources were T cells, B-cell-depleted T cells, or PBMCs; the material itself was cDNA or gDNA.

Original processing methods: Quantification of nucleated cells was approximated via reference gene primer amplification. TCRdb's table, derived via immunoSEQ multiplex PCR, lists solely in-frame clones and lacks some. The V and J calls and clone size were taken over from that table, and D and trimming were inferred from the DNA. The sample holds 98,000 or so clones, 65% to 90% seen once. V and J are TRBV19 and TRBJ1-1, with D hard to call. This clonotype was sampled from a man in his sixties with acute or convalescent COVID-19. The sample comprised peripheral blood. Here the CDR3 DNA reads TGTGCCAGTAGTCAGGATTTTGCTGAAGCTTTCTTT. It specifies CASSQDFAEAFF.